This T cell receptor beta chain was recorded in a study of blood T cells in healthy people across ages. Study-level findings and limits: Whereas aged donors had fewer naive CD4+ cells, long-lived donors had more of them and higher diversity. Possibly, changes in expanded clonotypes were confounded because donor CMV status was unknown.

The use of a sample-barcoded 5' primer and a J-beta primer mix characterized a second PCR of roughly 7 to 11 cycles. Per-sample output comprised a minimum of 2.5 million paired-end reads containing CDR3. TCRdb re-called the 5' RACE reads with MiXCR, one entry per CDR3 protein. The sample consists of hundreds of thousands of distinct CDR3 sequences, approximately 59% of them appearing once. Healthy individuals of Caucasian origin from Russia, aged roughly 6 to 95, served as donors. In its sample, this clonotype was seen once. Antigen specificity is unknown. With V trimmed by 7 bases and J by 2 bases, 5 bases remained unmatched. Germline V CDR1 and CDR2: DFQATT, SNEGSKA (reference sequence). CDR3 length: 12 residues.

The sequence was obtained from a man between 60 and 70 years old in good health. V usage is TRBV20-1 and J usage is TRBJ2-7; TRBD1 aligns across 7 bases. The sample taken for sequencing was blood. The CDR3 sequence is CSVEGATYEQYF. The CDR3 DNA reads TGCAGTGTAGAGGGGGCCACCTACGAGCAGTACTTC.